This T cell receptor (beta chain) was recovered during a study of cytotoxic CD8 clonotypes in ibrutinib-treated CLL (dated by TCRdb to about 2021). In the study overall: In this cohort, about 15 patients were treatment-naive and approximately 10 were relapsed/refractory, while 17 to 18 had unmutated IGHV. Responses were partial in around 25 patients and complete in 2; after median around 66 months follow-up, about 14 stayed in remission and roughly twelve progressed. The response samples were drawn at a median of roughly twelve months into treatment, with a range of roughly 6 to 40 months. Samples averaged about 260,000 productive templates and 90,000 to 100,000 productive rearrangements. Longitudinal samples were available for about 30% of the roughly 90 trial participants. Cryopreserved peripheral blood mononuclear cells were collected at three points: before therapy, at response, and at either sustained remission or disease progression. Summary of the overall study and its limitations: Clonality rose at ibrutinib response, remained stable during sustained remission, and dropped back toward baseline at progression. Baseline clonality exceeded that of age-matched healthy donors and correlated strongly with circulating CD8+ T-cell counts. Public clonotypes were rare and either shrank or stayed stable during treatment, and the rise in clonality at ibrutinib response reflected expansion of private clonotypes. Lymph node repertoires were not examined, and the timing of sampling was not matched between patients in sustained remission and those whose disease progressed.

CDR3 length: 17 amino acids, cysteine to phenylalanine. CDR3 DNA is the only sequence kept; it has 51 bases, read in frame from the first base. V is shortened by 6 bases, J by 0 bases, and the region joining them spans 20 bases. The germline V gene supplies CDR1 SNHLY and CDR2 FYNNEI. Only a few counts were recorded for this clone. The antigen it recognizes is unknown. Nothing much larger sits one base from this clone, and base qualities are not available. On a MiSeq, deep resolution sequencing aimed for a depth between 1 in 1 million and 1 in 200,000 T cells, with each clonotype covered about 9.2x on average. TCR beta libraries were generated with the immunoSEQ hsTCRB Kit. Processing in the source paper ran as follows. The data were analyzed with ImmunoSEQ Analyzer and ImmunoSEQ Data Assistant, and V, D and J gene assignments followed IMGT definitions. Clonality, which ranges from 0 to 1, was calculated as one minus the normalized Shannon entropy of productive rearrangement frequencies. Only overrepresented clonotypes making up at least 0.05% of each patient's repertoire were included in the public clonotype analysis. Thirteen repertoires from age-matched healthy donors, obtained from immuneACCESS, served as clonality controls. The immuneACCESS repertoire file appears here via TCRdb, limited to in-frame rearrangements. These files lack a portion of the clones; in checked studies, under half of the deficit traces to unresolved V genes, and the cause of the others is not known. V, J and clone size are those of that table, while D and trimming were read from the DNA. This sample comprises fewer than 100,000 clones, about 86% of them detected only once. Of the sample, roughly 5% is held by the ten largest clones.

For TCR beta library preparation, 1.5 to 2 micrograms of genomic DNA were extracted from the cryopreserved PBMCs. Longitudinal blood samples from CLL patients receiving ibrutinib monotherapy were subjected to high-throughput TCR beta sequencing. The patients took part in an open-label, single-center phase 2 trial of ibrutinib monotherapy. The chain was built from TRBV2 and TRBJ2-5, with the D segment identity uncertain. The source material was PBMCs, sampled before ibrutinib treatment. The origin of this receptor is a human donor with chronic lymphocytic leukemia. In nucleotide form, the sequence is TGTGCCAGCAGCCCCAACCGTAGGATTGGGGACCAAGAGACCCAGTACTTC. This gives the protein CASSPNRRIGDQETQYF.